One sample yielded the 22 T cell receptor beta chains listed below, sequenced in a study of human T cells and chemical hapten exposure. In TCRdb, the RACE reads were re-called with MiXCR into one record per CDR3 protein. The sample yields about 380,000 distinct CDR3 sequences, roughly 4.6% seen once. Time point of the sample: pre-sensitization, week 0. As for treatment: therapeutic diphenylcyclopropenone sensitization with weekly scalp DPC. The source material was whole blood, sampled in connection with sensitization to the hapten diphenylcyclopropenone (DPC). The receptor source for this set is a woman aged 45-65 years with alopecia areata. Some clones in this sample may be carry-over from other donors' samples.

This clonotype has ten or more counts. This chain links TRBV12-5 with TRBJ2-1, with 8 bases lining up with TRBD2. CDR1 is LGHNT and CDR2 is FRNRAP in the germline V gene. CDR3 length: 14 residues. V shed 4 bases and J 6 bases; nucleotides not matched to a gene: 5. The CDR3 loop is CASGSSGRRNEQFF. Written as DNA, the CDR3 is TGTGCTAGTGGTTCGAGCGGGAGACGCAATGAGCAGTTCTTC. Supplemented by reference TRBV12-5 and TRBJ2-1, the full variable domain reads DARVTQTPRHKVTEMGQEVTMRCQPILGHNTVFWYRQTMMQGLELLAYFRNRAPLDDSGMPKDRFSAEMPDATLATLKIQPSEPRDSAVYFCASGSSGRRNEQFFGPGTRLTVL.

The rearrangement joins TRBV5-6 to TRBJ2-7; perhaps TRBD2 as D (6 bases). Deletions cut 6 bases from V and 1 base from J, with 17 bases between. The CDR3 runs 15 residues. The germline V gene has CDR1 SGHDT and CDR2 YYEEEE. CDR3 loop: CASTMGGTESYEQYF. Here the CDR3 DNA reads TGTGCCAGCACCATGGGCGGGACGGAATCCTACGAGCAGTACTTC. Together with reference TRBV5-6 and TRBJ2-7, the CDR3 gives the full variable domain: DAGVTQSPTHLIKTRGQQVTLRCSPKSGHDTVSWYQQALGQGPQFIFQYYEEEERQRGNFPDRFSGHQFPNYSSELNVNALLLGDSALYLCASTMGGTESYEQYFGPGTRLTVT.

The chain recombines TRBV28 with TRBJ2-7; no clear D gene. CDR3 length equals 14 residues. CDR1 MDHEN and CDR2 SYDVKM come from the germline V gene. The V end was cut by 3 bases, the J end by 2 bases, with 11 bases between. The CDR3 loop is CASSLRGITYEQYF. The CDR3 region has the DNA TGTGCCAGCAGTTTGAGAGGCATAACCTACGAGCAGTACTTC. Using reference TRBV28 and TRBJ2-7 for the parts outside the CDR3, the full variable domain is DVKVTQSSRYLVKRTGEKVFLECVQDMDHENMFWYRQDPGLGLRLIYFSYDVKMKEKGDIPEGYSVSREKKERFSLILESASTNQTSMYLCASSLRGITYEQYFGPGTRLTVT.

Many counts were recorded for this clonotype. The V gene is TRBV7-9, the J gene TRBJ2-2, with 7 bases aligning to TRBD1. V trimming: 3 bases; J trimming: 1 base; junction bases outside the gene matches: 2. The CDR3 has 15 residues. Germline V gene sequence: CDR1 SEHNR, CDR2 FQNEAQ (reference sequence). The CDR3 reads CASSLNRGNTGELFF. The CDR3 DNA sequence: TGTGCCAGCAGCTTGAACAGGGGGAACACCGGGGAGCTGTTTTTT.

This clonotype was seen ten or more times. Germline and junction disagree at one end, which may indicate a read error. The chain combines TRBV28 with TRBJ1-2, with a tentative D call TRBD1 (5 bases). Germline CDR1 MDHEN, CDR2 SYDVKM. This CDR3 region has 12 residues. The CDR3 DNA reads TGTGCCAGCAGTGCCAACCGTCGAATAGGGGACTTC. This sequence encodes CASSANRRIGDF.

This clonotype was observed at least ten times. DNA for the CDR3: TGTGCCAGCAGTTTGGGCGAGGGGGGGACTGAAGCTTTCTTT. Its protein product is CASSLGEGGTEAFF. This chain connects TRBV28 to TRBJ1-1; D is possibly TRBD1 (6 bases). The V end was cut by 3 bases, the J end by 5 bases, with 13 bases between. The CDR3 has 14 amino acids. Germline V gene lookup returns CDR1 MDHEN and CDR2 SYDVKM.

The chain joins TRBV4-1 to TRBJ1-1; 11 bases align to TRBD1. The germline V gene has CDR1 MGHRA and CDR2 YSYEKL. This CDR3 spans 13 amino acids. With V trimmed by 6 bases and J by 4 bases, 1 base remained unmatched. CDR3 sequence (DNA): TGCGCCAGCAGAGGACAGGGGGCCACTGAAGCTTTCTTT. It yields the protein CASRGQGATEAFF.

This clonotype was found many times. The CDR3 sequence: CAWSPLKEQFF. CDR3 in DNA: TGTGCCTGGAGTCCGTTGAAGGAGCAGTTCTTC. The J gene is TRBJ2-1, the V gene TRBV30; D not resolved. The CDR3 runs to 11 residues. Germline assignment: CDR1 GTSNPN and CDR2 SVGIG (reference sequence). V was shortened by 2 bases and J by 10 bases, with 9 bases between the two germline ends.

The table lists this clonotype with many counts. The J gene is TRBJ1-4, the V gene TRBV6-5; 8 nucleotides line up with TRBD1. V lost 2 bases and J lost 3; bases outside the gene matches: 5. Germline-derived CDR1 and CDR2 are MNHEY and SVGAGI. CDR3 length equals 16 residues. CDR3 protein: CASSYSLGQANEKLFF. DNA for the CDR3: TGTGCCAGCAGTTACAGCTTGGGACAGGCTAATGAAAAACTGTTTTTT.

This clonotype was seen repeatedly, ten times or more. V gene TRBV12-3 or TRBV12-4 combines with J gene TRBJ2-1; perhaps TRBD2 as D (7 bases). This CDR3 spans 16 amino acids. Trimming stripped 6 bases from V and 0 bases from J, with 15 bases between. In DNA form, the CDR3 reads TGTGCCAGCAGGCGCGGGGGCAAGTTCTCCTACAATGAGCAGTTCTTC. As protein: CASRRGGKFSYNEQFF.

There are many counts of this clonotype. J is TRBJ2-6 and V is TRBV5-6, with TRBD2 matching 7 bases. Trimming cost V 3 bases and J 0 bases; bases outside gene matches: 15. Per the germline V gene, CDR1 is SGHDT and CDR2 is YYEEEE. The CDR3 has 20 residues. The CDR3 loop reads CASSSSRTRAGLSGANVLTF. CDR3 bases: TGTGCCAGCAGCTCCTCCCGGACTAGAGCGGGCCTCTCTGGGGCCAACGTCCTGACTTTC.

This clonotype showed up many times. J is TRBJ2-3 and V is TRBV7-2, with 7 positions matching TRBD2. The CDR3 loop spans 19 amino acids. V was pared by 1 base and J by 4 bases, with 17 bases of the junction left unmatched. Germline V gene sequence: CDR1 SGHTA, CDR2 FQGNSA. Written as DNA, the CDR3 is TGTGCCAGCAGCTTAGTTTGGAAAGGGCGCGGGAGTAACGCAGATACGCAGTATTTT. Amino acid sequence: CASSLVWKGRGSNADTQYF.

V is TRBV20-1 and J is TRBJ2-2, with D perhaps matching TRBD2 (5 bases). This CDR3 has 15 amino acids. Germline loops: CDR1 DFQATT, CDR2 SNEGSKA (reference sequence). Trimming removed 0 bases from V and 3 bases from J, with 11 bases in between. DNA for the CDR3: TGCAGTGCTAGAGACGCGGGTAAATACACCGGGGAGCTGTTTTTT. Translated, it gives CSARDAGKYTGELFF.

Ten or more counts support this clonotype. This sequence joins TRBV15 and TRBJ1-2; D not resolved. V lost 0 bases to trimming and J lost 8 bases, with 10 bases between them. The CDR3 is 13 amino acids. Germline loops: CDR1 LNHNV, CDR2 YYDKDF (reference sequence). The CDR3 DNA reads as TGTGCCACCAGCAGAGACGGGAGTGAAGGCTACACCTTC. This codes for CATSRDGSEGYTF.

This clonotype was detected only a few times. The J gene is TRBJ2-4, the V gene TRBV27; 7 nucleotides line up with TRBD2. After removal of 5 bases from V and 9 bases from J, the junction contained 4 bases not matched to a gene. Looked up from germline, CDR1 is MNHEY and CDR2 is SMNVEV (reference sequence). CDR3 length equals 12 residues. The DNA for the CDR3 is TGTGCCAGCAGTGCGGGAGCGGGCATTCAGTACTTC. This translates into CASSAGAGIQYF.

This clonotype occurred a few times. This chain links TRBV20-1 with TRBJ2-7; 9 nucleotides agree with TRBD2. The germline CDR1 and CDR2 sequences are DFQATT and SNEGSKA (reference sequence). This CDR3 has 15 residues. V gave up 2 bases and J gave up 0 bases; unmatched junction bases: 5. CDR3 loop: CSARKAGGSSYEQYF. CDR3 in DNA: TGCAGTGCTAGAAAAGCGGGGGGTTCCTCCTACGAGCAGTACTTC.

J is TRBJ1-5 and V is TRBV2, with 12 bases identical to TRBD1. J gave up 4 bases and V 8 bases, and 12 bases lay outside the gene matches. The CDR3 covers 17 residues. CDR1 is SNHLY and CDR2 is FYNNEI in the germline V gene. The CDR3 nucleotides read TGTGCCAGCGTGCCGGGACAGGGGGCATCAGGGAATCAGCCCCAGCATTTT. Translating gives CASVPGQGASGNQPQHF.

This clonotype was observed many times. The chain uses TRBV7-9 and TRBJ2-5, with 8 nucleotides matching TRBD1. There are 14 residues in the CDR3. V lost 4 bases, J lost 4 bases, and 5 bases stayed unmatched. Germline CDR1 is SEHNR and CDR2 is FQNEAQ (reference sequence). CDR3 DNA sequence: TGTGCCAGCAGCTCCGGACAGGGTCCAGAGACCCAGTACTTC. Encoded protein: CASSSGQGPETQYF.

The genes are TRBV5-6 and TRBJ2-3; TRBD2 matches at 9 bases. V lost 0 bases, J lost 1 base, and 3 bases stayed unmatched. The CDR3 runs 16 residues. The germline V gene encodes CDR1 SGHDT and CDR2 YYEEEE. CDR3 region: CASSLGLAVGTDTQYF. CDR3 nucleotide sequence: TGTGCCAGCAGCTTGGGACTAGCGGTCGGCACAGATACGCAGTATTTT.

In its sample, this clonotype was seen a few times. A read error is possible here, since a much larger clone lies one base away. The chain combines TRBV27 with TRBJ1-5; D perhaps matches TRBD1 (5 bases). The CDR3 contains 14 residues. CDR1 and CDR2 from the germline V gene are MNHEY and SMNVEV (reference sequence). The V gene lost 4 bases and the J gene lost 0 bases, with 7 bases spanning the gap. Written as DNA, the CDR3 is TGTGCCAGCAGTTACAGGAGTAGCAATCAGCCCCAGCATTTT. Translating it yields CASSYRSSNQPQHF.

This clonotype was seen at least ten times. CDR3 bases: TGCAGTGCTCGGCAGCCCCCCTACGAGCAGTACTTC. Amino acids: CSARQPPYEQYF. This rearrangement joins TRBV20-1 to TRBJ2-7; D not certain. This CDR3 is 12 amino acids long. Germline loops: CDR1 DFQATT, CDR2 SNEGSKA (reference sequence). V was cut by 5 bases and J by 2 bases, with 10 bases left in between.

This clonotype was counted at least ten times. Here the CDR3 DNA reads TGTGCCAGCAGCTTAGACGTGGGGCTACCCCTCCACTTT. As protein: CASSLDVGLPLHF. The chain links TRBV7-2 to TRBJ1-6; TRBD1 is a possible D gene (5 bases). The CDR3 loop spans 13 amino acids. Between the trimmed V and J ends, which lost 1 base and 12 bases, there was a span of 10 bases. Germline V gives CDR1 SGHTA, CDR2 FQGNSA. The complete variable domain, with remaining parts taken from reference TRBV7-2 and TRBJ1-6, reads GAGVSQSPSNKVTEKGKDVELRCDPISGHTALYWYRQSLGQGLEFLIYFQGNSAPDKSGLPSDRFSAERTGGSVSTLTIQRTQQEDSAVYLCASSLDVGLPLHFGNGTRLTVT.